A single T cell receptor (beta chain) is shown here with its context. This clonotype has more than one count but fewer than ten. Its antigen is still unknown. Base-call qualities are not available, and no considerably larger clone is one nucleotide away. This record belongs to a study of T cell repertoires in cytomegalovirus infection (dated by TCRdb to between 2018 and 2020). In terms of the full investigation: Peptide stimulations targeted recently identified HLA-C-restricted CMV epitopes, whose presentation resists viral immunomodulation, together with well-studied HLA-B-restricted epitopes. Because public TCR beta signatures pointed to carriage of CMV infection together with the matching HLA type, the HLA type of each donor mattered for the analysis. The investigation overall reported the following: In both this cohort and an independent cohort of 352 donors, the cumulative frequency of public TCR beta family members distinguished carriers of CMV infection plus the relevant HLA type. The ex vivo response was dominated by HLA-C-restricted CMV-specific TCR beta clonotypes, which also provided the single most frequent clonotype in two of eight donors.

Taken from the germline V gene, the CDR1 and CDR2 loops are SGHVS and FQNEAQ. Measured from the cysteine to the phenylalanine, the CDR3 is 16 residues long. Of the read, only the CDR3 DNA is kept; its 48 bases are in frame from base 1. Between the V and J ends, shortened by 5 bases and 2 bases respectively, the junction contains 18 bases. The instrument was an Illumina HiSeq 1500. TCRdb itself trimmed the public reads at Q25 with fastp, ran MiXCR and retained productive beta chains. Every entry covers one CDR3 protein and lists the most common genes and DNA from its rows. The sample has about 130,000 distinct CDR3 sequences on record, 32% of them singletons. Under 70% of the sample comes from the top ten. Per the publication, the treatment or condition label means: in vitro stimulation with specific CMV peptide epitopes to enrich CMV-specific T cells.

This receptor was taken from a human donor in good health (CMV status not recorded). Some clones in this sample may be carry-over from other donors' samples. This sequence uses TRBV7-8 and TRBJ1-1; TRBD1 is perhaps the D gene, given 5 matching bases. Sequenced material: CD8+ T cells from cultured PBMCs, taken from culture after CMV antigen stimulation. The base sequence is TGTGCCAGCAGCAGACGTCGTCTAGGGGCCAACACTGAAGCTTTCTTT. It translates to CASSRRRLGANTEAFF.